This is a list of T cell receptor beta chains from one sample in a study of cytomegalovirus exposure and HLA in healthy donors. Data came from immunoSEQ multiplex PCR; TCRdb stores just in-frame clones and leaves some out. The repertoire holds approximately 150,000 clones, 79% seen once, with under 8% in the top ten. The sequencing sample was made of PBMCs. These receptors were obtained from a man in his fifties or sixties in good health and CMV-seropositive. CDR3s include the opening cysteine and the closing phenylalanine or tryptophan. A D gene is named only where the DNA matches it firmly. Part of the rows lack a size; the others show once, few, many or a class for expanded clones.

cdr3_nt: TGTGCCAGCAGCCAAGATCGGGGGTGGACTGAAGCTTTCTTT
cdr3_aa: CASSQDRGWTEAFF
clone_size: NA
j_call: TRBJ1-1
d_call: NA
v_call: TRBV4-2

cdr3_nt: TGTGCCAGCAGAGGCGGTTTAACCGAAGAGACCCAGTACTTC
cdr3_aa: CASRGGLTEETQYF
clone_size: NA
j_call: TRBJ2-5
d_call: NA
v_call: TRBV6-5

cdr3_nt: TGTGCCAGCAGTGGGGCTAGCCGAAGCCTTGAGCAGTTCTTC
cdr3_aa: CASSGASRSLEQFF
clone_size: once
j_call: TRBJ2-1
d_call: NA
v_call: TRBV2

cdr3_nt: TGTGCCAGCTCACCACCCACAGGAGCCAGGACTGAAGCTTTCTTT
cdr3_aa: CASSPPTGARTEAFF
clone_size: NA
j_call: TRBJ1-1
d_call: NA
v_call: TRBV18

cdr3_nt: TGCGCCAGCAGCCTTGATCGGGGCTCCTACAATGAGCAGTTCTTC
cdr3_aa: CASSLDRGSYNEQFF
clone_size: NA
j_call: TRBJ2-1
d_call: NA
v_call: TRBV5-1

cdr3_nt: TGTGCCTGGAGCGGGGGTAGCTACGAGCAGTACTTC
cdr3_aa: CAWSGGSYEQYF
clone_size: NA
j_call: TRBJ2-7
d_call: NA
v_call: TRBV30

cdr3_nt: TGTGCCAGCAGAAATCCTTCAGGACAGGACGAGCAGTACTTC
cdr3_aa: CASRNPSGQDEQYF
clone_size: NA
j_call: TRBJ2-7
d_call: TRBD1
v_call: TRBV6-6

cdr3_nt: TGTGCCAGCAGTGGGACAATGAACACTGAAGCTTTCTTT
cdr3_aa: CASSGTMNTEAFF
clone_size: NA
j_call: TRBJ1-1
d_call: NA
v_call: TRBV2

cdr3_nt: TGTGCCAGCAGTTCCGCCCTAGCGGGAGTTCGGAATGAGCAGTTCTTC
cdr3_aa: CASSSALAGVRNEQFF
clone_size: NA
j_call: TRBJ2-1
d_call: TRBD2
v_call: TRBV9

cdr3_nt: TGCGCCAGCAGCGACTTGGGCTCCTACAATGAGCAGTTCTTC
cdr3_aa: CASSDLGSYNEQFF
clone_size: NA
j_call: TRBJ2-1
d_call: NA
v_call: TRBV10-2

cdr3_nt: TGCAGCGTTGTGCGCAGGGCCTCAGATACGCAGTATTTT
cdr3_aa: CSVVRRASDTQYF
clone_size: NA
j_call: TRBJ2-3
d_call: NA
v_call: TRBV29-1

cdr3_nt: TGTGCCATCAGTCCTAGCGGGAACCAAGAGACCCAGTACTTC
cdr3_aa: CAISPSGNQETQYF
clone_size: NA
j_call: TRBJ2-5
d_call: TRBD2
v_call: TRBV10-3

cdr3_nt: TGTGCCAGCAGTCCTGGGACAGGGGGCTACAATGAGCAGTTCTTC
cdr3_aa: CASSPGTGGYNEQFF
clone_size: NA
j_call: TRBJ2-1
d_call: TRBD1
v_call: TRBV14

cdr3_nt: TGCGCCAGCAGCTTGGGCGGGAGTGGGAACGAGCAGTACTTC
cdr3_aa: CASSLGGSGNEQYF
clone_size: NA
j_call: TRBJ2-7
d_call: TRBD2
v_call: TRBV5-1

cdr3_nt: TGTGCCAGCAGTGGGGGCAGGGAAGAGACCCAGTACTTC
cdr3_aa: CASSGGREETQYF
clone_size: NA
j_call: TRBJ2-5
d_call: NA
v_call: TRBV6-1

cdr3_nt: TGTGCCAGCAGTGTTGGGGGGACAGATAATTCACCCCTCCACTTT
cdr3_aa: CASSVGGTDNSPLHF
clone_size: NA
j_call: TRBJ1-6
d_call: TRBD1
v_call: TRBV25-1

cdr3_nt: TGTGCCAGCAGCCCCGTTGGCGGATCTCAAGGTGAGCAGTTCTTC
cdr3_aa: CASSPVGGSQGEQFF
clone_size: NA
j_call: TRBJ2-1
d_call: NA
v_call: TRBV5-4

cdr3_nt: TGTGCCAGCAGCACAAGGGACAGGGGGAACACTGAAGCTTTCTTT
cdr3_aa: CASSTRDRGNTEAFF
clone_size: few
j_call: TRBJ1-1
d_call: TRBD1
v_call: TRBV9

cdr3_nt: TGCGCCAGCAGCTTGGGGGCTAGCGGGACGAACACCGGGGAGCTGTTTTTT
cdr3_aa: CASSLGASGTNTGELFF
clone_size: NA
j_call: TRBJ2-2
d_call: TRBD2
v_call: TRBV5-1

cdr3_nt: TGTGCCAGCAGTGCGGGTGGGGCCAAAAACATTCAGTACTTC
cdr3_aa: CASSAGGAKNIQYF
clone_size: NA
j_call: TRBJ2-4
d_call: NA
v_call: TRBV2

cdr3_nt: TGTGCCAGCAGCTTAGCCGTAGCGGGAGCGCAGACCCAGTACTTC
cdr3_aa: CASSLAVAGAQTQYF
clone_size: NA
j_call: TRBJ2-5
d_call: TRBD2
v_call: TRBV7-9

cdr3_nt: TGTGCCAGCAGTGAATCAGCGCTCACCTACAATGAGCAGTTCTTC
cdr3_aa: CASSESALTYNEQFF
clone_size: NA
j_call: TRBJ2-1
d_call: NA
v_call: TRBV2